Listed below are T cell receptor beta chains from one sample, sequenced in a study of blood T cell repertoires in COVID-19. Method: immunoSEQ multiplex PCR; TCRdb's copy keeps in-frame clones and lacks some. The data hold about 110,000 clones, with less than 75% observed a single time. Sequencing used peripheral blood. Every receptor here comes from a woman in her thirties or forties with acute or convalescent COVID-19. Both conserved end residues are part of each CDR3. The D gene is left open where the match is weak. A clone size is listed for some rows: how often the clone was seen (once, few, many), or a class if it is expanded.

D	J	size	V	DNA	CDR3
TRBD1	TRBJ2-4	few	TRBV10-1	TGCGCCATTGACGGGACAGGGGGGAAAAACATTCAGTACTTC	CAIDGTGGKNIQYF
TRBD1	TRBJ2-1	NA	TRBV18	TGTGCCAGCTCACCACAGGGACAGGGTCTAATGCAGTTCTTC	CASSPQGQGLMQFF
NA	TRBJ2-2	NA	TRBV6-5	TGTGCCAGCAGGGTGGTGAGCGTAACCGGGGAGCTGTTTTTT	CASRVVSVTGELFF
TRBD1	TRBJ2-1	NA	TRBV5-1	TGCGCCAGCAGCCCCGGGACAGGTTTGTTCAATGAGCAGTTCTTC	CASSPGTGLFNEQFF
NA	TRBJ2-4	NA	TRBV29-1	TGCAGTACCGAGGGGGGGGATGGCATTCAGTACTTC	CSTEGGDGIQYF
TRBD2	TRBJ2-1	few	TRBV6-4	TGTGCCAGCAGTTATAGCGGGGGGGCTGGTAATGAGCAGTTCTTC	CASSYSGGAGNEQFF
TRBD1	TRBJ1-6	few	TRBV28	TGTGCCAACCAACCTCGGACAGGGGATTCACCCCTCCACTTT	CANQPRTGDSPLHF
TRBD1	TRBJ2-5	NA	TRBV7-4	TGTGCCAGCAGGAAACGGCCGGGACAGGGCTTCCAAGAGACCCAGTACTTC	CASRKRPGQGFQETQYF
NA	TRBJ1-1	NA	TRBV7-9	TGTGCCAGCAGCTTACTTCGGACTGAAGCTTTCTTT	CASSLLRTEAFF
TRBD1	TRBJ1-3	NA	TRBV7-2	TGTGCCAGCAGCTTAGCGGGACAGAACTCTGGAAACACCATATATTTT	CASSLAGQNSGNTIYF
TRBD2	TRBJ2-7	few	TRBV7-9	TGTGCCAGCAGCAGAACTAGCGGGGGCTACGAGCAGTACTTC	CASSRTSGGYEQYF
NA	TRBJ2-2	few	TRBV27	TGTGCCAGCAGTTTGGTAGATTACACCGGGGAGCTGTTTTTT	CASSLVDYTGELFF
NA	TRBJ2-5	NA	TRBV24-1	TGTGCCACCAGTGATCCCAGGGTGTACCAAGAGACCCAGTACTTC	CATSDPRVYQETQYF
NA	TRBJ2-5	NA	TRBV6-5	TGTGCCAGCAGTTACAAGGCGGGGACCGGCCGGTACTTC	CASSYKAGTGRYF
NA	TRBJ1-6	NA	TRBV3-1/TRBV3-2	TGTGCCAGCAGCCAAGATGGGGGCGTTTCACCCCTCCACTTT	CASSQDGGVSPLHF
TRBD2	TRBJ2-5	NA	TRBV29-1	TGCAGCGTTGATACTAGCGGGGGGGTATTTCGGGAGACCCAGTACTTC	CSVDTSGGVFRETQYF
TRBD2	TRBJ2-1	NA	TRBV9	TGTGCCAGCAGCGAGGAGCGGGGGATGAGTGAGCAGTTCTTC	CASSEERGMSEQFF
TRBD1	TRBJ1-4	few	TRBV30	TGTGCCTGGATTATGTGCCTTAAATACGACAGGGCGATTTCGTGGGCAACTAATGAAAAACTGTTTTTT	CAWIMCLKYDRAISWATNEKLFF
TRBD1	TRBJ1-6	NA	TRBV7-9	TGTGCCAGCAGCAGCCGGGACAGTAATTCACCCCTCCACTTT	CASSSRDSNSPLHF
NA	TRBJ1-2	once	TRBV28	TGTGCCAGCAGTTTACAGGGGCGCGGCTACACCTTC	CASSLQGRGYTF
TRBD2	TRBJ2-1	NA	TRBV4-1	TGCGCCAGCAGCCAAAGCGGGGGAATTTACAATGAGCAGTTCTTC	CASSQSGGIYNEQFF
TRBD2	TRBJ2-6	NA	TRBV7-7	TGTGCCAGCAGCCCACCGGGGGGGCCTGGGGCCAACGTCCTGACTTTC	CASSPPGGPGANVLTF
NA	TRBJ2-2	NA	TRBV19	TGTGCCAGTAGTAGCCGGGGGACGGTTGATACCGGGGAGCTGTTTTTT	CASSSRGTVDTGELFF
NA	TRBJ2-2	NA	TRBV3-1/TRBV3-2	TGTGCCAGCAGCCAGAAAGGGGGCGGGGAGCTGTTTTTT	CASSQKGGGELFF
TRBD2	TRBJ2-3	NA	TRBV30	TGTGCCTGGAGTCTCGGGACTAGCGATAGCACAGATACGCAGTATTTT	CAWSLGTSDSTDTQYF
NA	TRBJ1-1	NA	TRBV5-6	TGTGCCAGCAGCAACCTGCCGGGGGACACTGAAGCTTTCTTT	CASSNLPGDTEAFF
NA	TRBJ2-5	few	TRBV12-3/TRBV12-4	TGTGCCAGCAGTTTTGGGGGGGAGACCCAGTACTTC	CASSFGGETQYF
TRBD1	TRBJ1-2	NA	TRBV12-3/TRBV12-4	TGTGCCAGCAGTGCAGGGGGACTGGGTGGCTACACCTTC	CASSAGGLGGYTF
TRBD1	TRBJ2-7	NA	TRBV6-1	TGTGCCAGCAGTTCAACACAGGGGCCCCACGAGCAGTACTTC	CASSSTQGPHEQYF
NA	TRBJ2-2	NA	TRBV11-2	TGTGCCACCTCGGGACTTTACGGGGAGGAGCTGTTTTTT	CATSGLYGEELFF
TRBD1	TRBJ1-1	NA	TRBV28	TGTGCCAGCTGCACCAACAGGGGGGGGACTGAAGCTTTCTTT	CASCTNRGGTEAFF
NA	TRBJ2-3	NA	TRBV7-3	TGTGCCAGCAGCTTATTTGCGAGTACTAGCACAGATACGCAGTATTTT	CASSLFASTSTDTQYF
TRBD2	TRBJ2-7	NA	TRBV11-2	TGTGCCAGCAGCTTGGCGGGGGGGCACGAGCAGTACTTC	CASSLAGGHEQYF
TRBD2	TRBJ2-7	NA	TRBV29-1	TGCAGCGTCCTTGGGACTAGCGGGGATTACGAGCAGTACTTC	CSVLGTSGDYEQYF
NA	TRBJ1-4	NA	TRBV5-4	TGTGCCAGCAGCTCACCAAACAGGGCGGGGGGCGAAAAACTGTTTTTT	CASSSPNRAGGEKLFF
NA	TRBJ2-7	NA	TRBV6-1	TGTGCCAGCAGTGACGTCAGGGAAGTGGGCGAGCAGTACTTC	CASSDVREVGEQYF
NA	TRBJ2-7	once	TRBV6-2/TRBV6-3	TGTGCCAGCAGCCTGATGGACAACTACGAGCAGTACTTC	CASSLMDNYEQYF
TRBD2	TRBJ2-3	NA	TRBV5-4	TGTGCCAGCAGTTCGGGAGGCCGCACAGATACGCAGTATTTT	CASSSGGRTDTQYF
NA	TRBJ1-1	NA	TRBV29-1	TGCAGCGTTGAATCTGTGCGGGGTTCTGAAGCTTTCTTT	CSVESVRGSEAFF
TRBD2	TRBJ2-7	NA	TRBV4-2	TGTGCCAGCAGCCAGCCATATATTAGCGGGGGCACTTCCTCCTACGAGCAGTACTTC	CASSQPYISGGTSSYEQYF
NA	TRBJ2-5	NA	TRBV5-1	TGCGCCAGCAGCTTGGCCAGGGCGGGGGCTTCAGGAGAGACCCAGTACTTC	CASSLARAGASGETQYF
TRBD1	TRBJ2-2	NA	TRBV5-4	TGTGCCAGCAGCGCAGGGACAGTTGAGACCGGGGAGCTGTTTTTT	CASSAGTVETGELFF
NA	TRBJ1-3	NA	TRBV10-3	TGTGCCATCTACTCTGGAAACACCATATATTTT	CAIYSGNTIYF
NA	TRBJ1-6	NA	TRBV30	TGTGCCTGGAGTGATCAGAGAGGTACACCCCTCCACTTT	CAWSDQRGTPLHF
NA	TRBJ2-5	NA	TRBV5-4	TGTGCCAGCAGCACTGGTCTGGGCCCCGAGACCCAGTACTTC	CASSTGLGPETQYF
NA	TRBJ2-3	few	TRBV6-1	TGTGCCAGCAGTGAAGGGGGGGGCCAGTATTTT	CASSEGGGQYF
NA	TRBJ2-2	NA	TRBV7-3	TGTGCCAGCAGCCCATCTAGAGCCAGGGCCACGAACACCGGGGAGCTGTTTTTT	CASSPSRARATNTGELFF
TRBD1	TRBJ2-2	NA	TRBV10-3	TGTGCCATCAGTGAGTCGCGCCCGGGACAGGGGGCCGGGGAGCTGTTTTTT	CAISESRPGQGAGELFF
NA	TRBJ1-6	few	TRBV24-1	TGTGCCACCAGTGCCGGACCCGGGGGTAATTCACCCCTCCACTTT	CATSAGPGGNSPLHF
TRBD1	TRBJ1-6	NA	TRBV3-1/TRBV3-2	TGTGCCAGCAGCCAAGATCGGGGGGACAGGGGCGGTTCACCCCTCCACTTT	CASSQDRGDRGGSPLHF
TRBD1	TRBJ1-4	few	TRBV6-6	TGTGCCAGCAGCCCACAGGGGGCGGCTAATGAAAAACTGTTTTTT	CASSPQGAANEKLFF
TRBD1	TRBJ1-4	NA	TRBV5-1	TGCGCCAGCAGCTTGGAGGGGACAGGGGATGAAAAACTGTTTTTT	CASSLEGTGDEKLFF
NA	TRBJ1-1	many	TRBV11-2	TGTGCCAGCAGCCCGACGGACAGATTTAACACTGAAGCTTTCTTT	CASSPTDRFNTEAFF